One T cell receptor beta chain is described in this entry. Its target is unknown. CDR1 SGHTA and CDR2 FQGNSA come from the germline V gene. The CDR3 is 16 amino acids. V was pared by 1 base and J by 0 bases, with 1 base of the junction left unmatched. PCR involved 60 Vbeta and 13 Jbeta primers. The table came from immunoSEQ multiplex PCR; TCRdb's copy has only in-frame clones and leaves some out. The sample holds roughly 190,000 clones, 75% to 90% seen once. This entry is derived from a study of cytomegalovirus exposure and HLA in healthy donors. Points from the study as a whole: A later analysis linked a missense DCLRE1C variant to TCR beta V- and J-gene trimming. In vitro testing confirmed a few CMV-associated chains as specific for CMV antigens. Donor immune exposure was known only as CMV serostatus.

The chain recombines TRBV7-2 with TRBJ2-7, with 12 bases aligning to TRBD2. The clonotype comes from a man aged 35 to 55 in good health and CMV-seropositive. The sequencing input was PBMCs. This CDR3 is CASSLELAGGSYEQYF. The CDR3 DNA follows: TGTGCCAGCAGCTTAGAACTAGCGGGGGGCTCCTACGAGCAGTACTTC.